The rows below give T cell receptor beta chains drawn from one sample of a study of blood T cell repertoires in COVID-19. Generated by immunoSEQ multiplex PCR, the TCRdb table keeps only in-frame clones and is missing some. The repertoire has around 120,000 clones, under 80% of them found once; the top ten carry 20% to 25%. Material for sequencing was peripheral blood. The receptors shown here come from a man between 65 and 85 years old with active or convalescent COVID-19. Each CDR3 is given with its conserved first and last residue. A D gene is named only where the DNA matches it firmly. Clone size is stated in some rows and not others, as once, few, many or a class when expanded.

TRBJ1-2 TRBV12-3/TRBV12-4 TRBD1 few CASSSGQGYGYTF TGTGCCAGCAGTTCGGGACAGGGGTATGGCTACACCTTC
TRBJ1-1 TRBV6-5 - - CASRGGGATEAFF TGTGCCAGCAGGGGCGGGGGGGCCACTGAAGCTTTCTTT
TRBJ1-5 TRBV7-9 TRBD1 few CASSLGAGGQPQHF TGTGCCAGCAGCTTAGGGGCAGGGGGTCAGCCCCAGCATTTT
TRBJ1-2 TRBV6-5 TRBD1 - CASSYGGQPYGYTF TGTGCCAGCAGTTACGGGGGACAGCCGTATGGCTACACCTTC
TRBJ1-4 TRBV30 - - CAWSVFTAGTNEKLFF TGTGCCTGGAGTGTATTTACAGCAGGCACTAATGAAAAACTGTTTTTT
TRBJ2-2 TRBV2 TRBD1 - CASSDSGTGGTGELFF TGTGCCAGCAGTGATTCGGGGACAGGGGGCACCGGGGAGCTGTTTTTT
TRBJ1-2 TRBV5-1 - - CASSLAQNYGYTF TGCGCCAGCAGCTTGGCTCAGAACTATGGCTACACCTTC
TRBJ2-4 TRBV5-1 - - CASALGLAKNIQYF TGCGCCAGCGCGTTGGGACTAGCCAAAAACATTCAGTACTTC
TRBJ2-1 TRBV30 TRBD2 - CAWRRGVYNEQFF TGTGCCTGGAGACGGGGGGTATACAATGAGCAGTTCTTC
TRBJ2-1 TRBV7-2 - - CASSLGHQDEQFF TGTGCCAGCAGCTTAGGTCATCAGGATGAGCAGTTCTTC